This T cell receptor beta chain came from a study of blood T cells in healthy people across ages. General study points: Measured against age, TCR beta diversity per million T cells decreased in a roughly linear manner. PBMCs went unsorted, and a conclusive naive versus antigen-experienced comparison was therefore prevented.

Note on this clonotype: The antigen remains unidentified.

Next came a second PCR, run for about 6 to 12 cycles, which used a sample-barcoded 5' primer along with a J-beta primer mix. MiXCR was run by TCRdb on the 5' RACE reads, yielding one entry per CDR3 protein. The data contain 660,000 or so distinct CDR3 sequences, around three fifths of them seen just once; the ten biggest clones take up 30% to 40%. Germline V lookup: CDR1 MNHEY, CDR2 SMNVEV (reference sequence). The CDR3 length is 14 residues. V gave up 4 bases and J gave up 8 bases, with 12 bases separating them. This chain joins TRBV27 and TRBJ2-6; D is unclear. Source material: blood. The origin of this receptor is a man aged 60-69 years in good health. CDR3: CASSSHLISNVLTF. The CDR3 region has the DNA TGTGCCAGCAGTTCCCACCTGATATCCAACGTCCTGACTTTC.